Sequencing of this TCR beta chain was carried out in a study of T cell changes during pregnancy in multiple sclerosis. Trimming left V 0 bases short and J 6 bases short, with 11 bases between. The CDR3 contains 15 residues. Germline V lookup: CDR1 LGHNT, CDR2 FRNRAP. Data came from immunoSEQ multiplex PCR; TCRdb stores just in-frame clones and leaves some out. In the table there are tens of thousands of clones, more than 70% of which are singletons. This chain uses TRBV12-5 with TRBJ2-2, with a tentative D call TRBD1 (5 bases). This sample comprised CD8+ T cells from peripheral blood mononuclear cells, obtained after pregnancy. This sequence was found in a female donor in good health, enrolled as a control in a pregnancy study. The CDR3 DNA sequence: TGTGCTAGTGGTTTGGTATCAGGGTCTGCCGGGGAGCTGTTTTTT. Protein product: CASGLVSGSAGELFF.